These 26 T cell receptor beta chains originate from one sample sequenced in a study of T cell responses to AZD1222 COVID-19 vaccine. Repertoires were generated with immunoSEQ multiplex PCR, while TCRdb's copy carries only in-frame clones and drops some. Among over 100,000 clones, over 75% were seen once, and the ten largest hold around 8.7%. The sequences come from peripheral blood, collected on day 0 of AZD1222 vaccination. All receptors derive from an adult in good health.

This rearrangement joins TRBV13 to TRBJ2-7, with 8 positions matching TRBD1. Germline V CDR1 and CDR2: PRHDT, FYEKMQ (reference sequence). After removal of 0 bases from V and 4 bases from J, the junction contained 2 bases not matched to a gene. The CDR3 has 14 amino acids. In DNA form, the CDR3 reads TGTGCCAGCAGCTTAGGACAGGGGGATTACGAGCAGTACTTC. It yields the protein CASSLGQGDYEQYF. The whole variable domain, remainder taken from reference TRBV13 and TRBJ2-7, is AAGVIQSPRHLIKEKRETATLKCYPIPRHDTVYWYQQGPGQDPQFLISFYEKMQSDKGSIPDRFSAQQFSDYHSELNMSSLELGDSALYFCASSLGQGDYEQYFGPGTRLTVT.

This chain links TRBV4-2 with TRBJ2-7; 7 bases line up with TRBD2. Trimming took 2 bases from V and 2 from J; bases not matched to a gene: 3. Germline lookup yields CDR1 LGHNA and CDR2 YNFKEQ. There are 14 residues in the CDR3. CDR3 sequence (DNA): TGTGCCAGCAGCCAAATAGCGGGCACCTACGAGCAGTACTTC. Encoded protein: CASSQIAGTYEQYF.

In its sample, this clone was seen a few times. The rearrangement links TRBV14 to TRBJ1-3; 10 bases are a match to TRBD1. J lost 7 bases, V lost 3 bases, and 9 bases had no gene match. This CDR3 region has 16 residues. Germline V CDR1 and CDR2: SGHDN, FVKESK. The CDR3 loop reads CASSQGSGQGHNTIYF. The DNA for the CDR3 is TGTGCCAGCAGCCAGGGCTCGGGACAGGGGCATAACACCATATATTTT. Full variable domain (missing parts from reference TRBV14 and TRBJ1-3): EAGVTQFPSHSVIEKGQTVTLRCDPISGHDNLYWYRRVMGKEIKFLLHFVKESKQDESGMPNNRFLAERTGGTYSTLKVQPAELEDSGVYFCASSQGSGQGHNTIYFGEGSWLTVV.

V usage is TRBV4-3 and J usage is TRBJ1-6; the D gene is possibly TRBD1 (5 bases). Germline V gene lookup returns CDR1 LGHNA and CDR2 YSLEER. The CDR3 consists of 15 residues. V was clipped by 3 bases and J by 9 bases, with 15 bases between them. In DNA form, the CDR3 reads TGCGCCAGCAGCCAGTATACGACAGCCGGTTCACCCCTCCACTTT. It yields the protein CASSQYTTAGSPLHF.

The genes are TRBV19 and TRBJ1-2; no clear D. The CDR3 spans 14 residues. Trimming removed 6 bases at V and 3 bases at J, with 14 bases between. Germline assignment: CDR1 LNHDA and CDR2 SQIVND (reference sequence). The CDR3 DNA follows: TGTGCCAGTAGACCCCACCGGGGATACTATGGCTACACCTTC. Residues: CASRPHRGYYGYTF.

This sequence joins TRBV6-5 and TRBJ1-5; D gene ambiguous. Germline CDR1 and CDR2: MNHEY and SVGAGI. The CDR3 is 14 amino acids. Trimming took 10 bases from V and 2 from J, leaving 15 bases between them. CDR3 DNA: TGTGCCACCGATAGGGCAGGCGGCAATCAGCCCCAGCATTTT. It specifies CATDRAGGNQPQHF.

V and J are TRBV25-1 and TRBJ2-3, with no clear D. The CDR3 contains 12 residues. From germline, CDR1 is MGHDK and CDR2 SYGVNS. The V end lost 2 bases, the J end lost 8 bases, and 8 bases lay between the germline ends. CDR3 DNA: TGTGCCAGCAGTGAAAAGAAGACTACGCAGTATTTT. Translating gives CASSEKKTTQYF.

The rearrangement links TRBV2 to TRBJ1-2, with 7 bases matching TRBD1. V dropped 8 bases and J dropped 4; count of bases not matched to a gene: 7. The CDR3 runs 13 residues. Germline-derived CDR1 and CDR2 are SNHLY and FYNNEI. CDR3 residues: CASLKTGIYGYTF. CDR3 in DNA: TGTGCCAGCCTCAAGACAGGGATCTATGGCTACACCTTC.

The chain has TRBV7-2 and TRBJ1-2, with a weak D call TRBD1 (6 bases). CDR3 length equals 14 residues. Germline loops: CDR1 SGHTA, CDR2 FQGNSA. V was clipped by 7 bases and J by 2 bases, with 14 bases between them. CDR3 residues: CASNPRGGNYGYTF. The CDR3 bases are TGTGCCAGCAACCCTAGGGGGGGGAACTATGGCTACACCTTC.

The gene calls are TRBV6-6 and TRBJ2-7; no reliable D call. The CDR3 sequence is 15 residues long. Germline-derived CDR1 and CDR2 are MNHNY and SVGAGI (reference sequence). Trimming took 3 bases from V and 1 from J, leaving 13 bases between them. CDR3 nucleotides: TGTGCCAGCAGTTATCTTCGGACGGCTTCCTACGAGCAGTACTTC. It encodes CASSYLRTASYEQYF.

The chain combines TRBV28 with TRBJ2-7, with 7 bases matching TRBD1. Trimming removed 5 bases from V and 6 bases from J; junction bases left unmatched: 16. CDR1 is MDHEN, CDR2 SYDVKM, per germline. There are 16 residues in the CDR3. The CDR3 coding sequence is TGTGCCAGCAGTCCCATAGACAGGGCCCAATTATTCGAGCAGTACTTC. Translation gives CASSPIDRAQLFEQYF.

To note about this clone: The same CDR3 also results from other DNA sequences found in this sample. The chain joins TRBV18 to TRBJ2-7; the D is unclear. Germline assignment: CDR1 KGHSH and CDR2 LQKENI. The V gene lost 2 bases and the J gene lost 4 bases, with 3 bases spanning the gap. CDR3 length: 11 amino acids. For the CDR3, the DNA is TGTGCCAGCTCACCAGGTTACGAGCAGTACTTC. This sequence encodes CASSPGYEQYF.

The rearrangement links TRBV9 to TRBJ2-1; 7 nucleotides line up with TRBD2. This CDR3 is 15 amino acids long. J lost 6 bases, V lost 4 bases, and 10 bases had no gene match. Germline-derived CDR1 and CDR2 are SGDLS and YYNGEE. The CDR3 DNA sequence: TGTGCCAGCAGCTCCGAGGGACTATCTTTCAATGAGCAGTTCTTC. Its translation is CASSSEGLSFNEQFF.

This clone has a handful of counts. In DNA, the CDR3 is TGTGCCAGCTCACCACCGGGACTCCAACTACAAGAGACCCAGTACTTC. It is translated as CASSPPGLQLQETQYF. The chain combines TRBV18 with TRBJ2-5; tentative D call: TRBD2 (6 bases). Germline V lookup: CDR1 KGHSH, CDR2 LQKENI. The V gene lost 0 bases and the J gene lost 2 bases, with 13 bases spanning the gap. CDR3 length: 16 residues.

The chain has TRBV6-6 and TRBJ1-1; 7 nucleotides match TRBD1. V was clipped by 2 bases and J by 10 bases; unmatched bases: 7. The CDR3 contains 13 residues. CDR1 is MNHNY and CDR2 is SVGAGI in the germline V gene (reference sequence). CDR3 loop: CASSYQDRPSAFF. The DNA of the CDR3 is TGTGCCAGCAGTTACCAGGACAGGCCGTCAGCTTTCTTT.

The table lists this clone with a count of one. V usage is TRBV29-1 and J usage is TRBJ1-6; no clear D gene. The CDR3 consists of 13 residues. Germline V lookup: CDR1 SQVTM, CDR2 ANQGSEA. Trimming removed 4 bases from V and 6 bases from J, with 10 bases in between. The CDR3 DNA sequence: TGCAGCGTTGCCGAGACGCCTAATTCACCCCTCCACTTT. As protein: CSVAETPNSPLHF. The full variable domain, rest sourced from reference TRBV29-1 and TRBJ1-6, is SAVISQKPSRDICQRGTSLTIQCQVDSQVTMMFWYRQQPGQSLTLIATANQGSEATYESGFVIDKFPISRPNLTFSTLTVSNMSPEDSSIYLCSVAETPNSPLHFGNGTRLTVT.

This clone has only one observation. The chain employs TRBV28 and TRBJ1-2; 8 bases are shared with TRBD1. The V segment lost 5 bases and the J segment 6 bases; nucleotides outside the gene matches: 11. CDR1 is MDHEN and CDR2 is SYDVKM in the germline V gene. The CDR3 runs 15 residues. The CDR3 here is CASSPAGQGMDGYTF. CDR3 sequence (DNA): TGTGCCAGCAGTCCCGCTGGACAGGGAATGGATGGCTACACCTTC.

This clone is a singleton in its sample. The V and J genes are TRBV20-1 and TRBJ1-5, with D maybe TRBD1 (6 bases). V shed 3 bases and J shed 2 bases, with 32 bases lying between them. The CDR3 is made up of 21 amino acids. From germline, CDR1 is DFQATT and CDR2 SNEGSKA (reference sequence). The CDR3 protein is CSASYNRDRWGNSLGNQPQHF. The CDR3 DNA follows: TGCAGTGCTAGTTATAACAGGGATAGATGGGGCAATTCATTAGGCAATCAGCCCCAGCATTTT.

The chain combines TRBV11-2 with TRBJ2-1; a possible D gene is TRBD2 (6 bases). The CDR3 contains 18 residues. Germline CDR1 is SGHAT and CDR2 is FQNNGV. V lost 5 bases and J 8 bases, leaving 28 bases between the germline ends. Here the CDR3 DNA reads TGTGCCAGCAGCCGCCAAGGATTAGCGGATCCAACAAATCATGAGCAGTTCTTC. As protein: CASSRQGLADPTNHEQFF.

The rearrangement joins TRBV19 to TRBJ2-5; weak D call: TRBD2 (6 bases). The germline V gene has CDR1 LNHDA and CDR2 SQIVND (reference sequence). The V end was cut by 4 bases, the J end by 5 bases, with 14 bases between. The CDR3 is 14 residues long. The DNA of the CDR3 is TGTGCCAGTAGTAGGGGACTTGCCGGGGAGACCCAGTACTTC. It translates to CASSRGLAGETQYF.

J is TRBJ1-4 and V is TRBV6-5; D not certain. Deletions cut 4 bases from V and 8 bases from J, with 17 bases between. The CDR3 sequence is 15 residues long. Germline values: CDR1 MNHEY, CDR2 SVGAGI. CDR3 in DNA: TGTGCCAGCAGTTCCCCCGCGCGGGATTTCGAAAAACTGTTTTTT. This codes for CASSSPARDFEKLFF.

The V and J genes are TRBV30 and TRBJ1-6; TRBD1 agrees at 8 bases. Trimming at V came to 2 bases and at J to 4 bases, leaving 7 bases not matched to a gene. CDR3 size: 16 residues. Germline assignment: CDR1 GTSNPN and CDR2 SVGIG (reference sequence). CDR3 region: CAWSIPGTGYNSPLHF. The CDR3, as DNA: TGTGCCTGGAGTATTCCCGGGACAGGTTATAATTCACCCCTCCACTTT. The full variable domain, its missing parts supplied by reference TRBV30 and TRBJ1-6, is SQTIHQWPATLVQPVGSPLSLECTVEGTSNPNLYWYRQAAGRGLQLLFYSVGIGQISSEVPQNLSASRPQDRQFILSSKKLLLSDSGFYLCAWSIPGTGYNSPLHFGNGTRLTVT.

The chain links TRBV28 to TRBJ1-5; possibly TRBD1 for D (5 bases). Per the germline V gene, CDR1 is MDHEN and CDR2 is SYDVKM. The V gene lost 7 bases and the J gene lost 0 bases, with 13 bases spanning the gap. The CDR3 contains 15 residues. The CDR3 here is CASTRPTDSNQPQHF. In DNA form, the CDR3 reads TGTGCCAGCACTCGACCGACAGATAGCAATCAGCCCCAGCATTTT.

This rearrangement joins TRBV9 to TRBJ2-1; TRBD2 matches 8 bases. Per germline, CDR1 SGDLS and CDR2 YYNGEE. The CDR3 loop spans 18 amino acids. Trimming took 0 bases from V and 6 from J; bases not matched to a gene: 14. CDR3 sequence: CASSVAKRGSLFSNEQFF. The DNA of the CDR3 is TGTGCCAGCAGCGTAGCTAAGCGGGGGAGCCTCTTCTCCAATGAGCAGTTCTTC.

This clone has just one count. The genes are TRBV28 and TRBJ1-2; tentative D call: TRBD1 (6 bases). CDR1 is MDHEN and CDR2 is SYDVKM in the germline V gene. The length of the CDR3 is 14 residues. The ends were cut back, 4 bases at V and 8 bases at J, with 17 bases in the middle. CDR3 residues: CASSSEDSLRGYTF. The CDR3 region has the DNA TGTGCCAGCAGTTCCGAGGACAGCTTGAGAGGCTACACCTTC.

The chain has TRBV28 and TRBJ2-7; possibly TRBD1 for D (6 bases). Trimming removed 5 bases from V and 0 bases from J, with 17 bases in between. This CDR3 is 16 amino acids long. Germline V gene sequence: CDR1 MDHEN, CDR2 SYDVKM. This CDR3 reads CASSPLQGWGSYEQYF. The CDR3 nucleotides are TGTGCCAGCAGTCCCCTACAGGGTTGGGGCTCCTACGAGCAGTACTTC.